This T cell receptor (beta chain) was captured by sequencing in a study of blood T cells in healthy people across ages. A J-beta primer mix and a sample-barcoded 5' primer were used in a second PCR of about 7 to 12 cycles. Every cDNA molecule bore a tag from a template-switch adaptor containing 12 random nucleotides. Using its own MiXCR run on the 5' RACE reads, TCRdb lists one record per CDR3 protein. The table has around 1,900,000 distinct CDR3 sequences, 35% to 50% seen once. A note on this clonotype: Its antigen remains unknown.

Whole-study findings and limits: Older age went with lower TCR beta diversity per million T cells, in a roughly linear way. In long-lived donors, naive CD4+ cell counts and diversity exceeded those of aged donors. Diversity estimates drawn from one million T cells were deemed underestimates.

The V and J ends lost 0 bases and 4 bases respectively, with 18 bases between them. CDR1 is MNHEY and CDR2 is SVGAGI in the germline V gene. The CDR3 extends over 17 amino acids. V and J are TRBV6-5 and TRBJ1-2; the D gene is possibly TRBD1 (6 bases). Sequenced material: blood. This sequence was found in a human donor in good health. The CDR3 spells CASSYSLSGARIYGYTF. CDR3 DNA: TGTGCCAGCAGTTACTCGCTCTCGGGGGCGCGAATCTATGGCTACACCTTC.